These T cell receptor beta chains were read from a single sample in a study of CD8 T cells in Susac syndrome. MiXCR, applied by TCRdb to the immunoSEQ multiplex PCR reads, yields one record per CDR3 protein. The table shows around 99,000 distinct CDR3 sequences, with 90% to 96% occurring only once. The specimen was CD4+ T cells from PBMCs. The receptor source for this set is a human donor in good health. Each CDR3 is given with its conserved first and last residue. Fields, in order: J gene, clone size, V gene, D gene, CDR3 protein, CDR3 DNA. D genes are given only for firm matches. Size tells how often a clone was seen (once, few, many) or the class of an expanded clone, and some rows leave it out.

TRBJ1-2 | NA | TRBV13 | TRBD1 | CASSSGLDRNGYTF | TGTGCCAGCAGCTCGGGGTTGGACAGGAATGGCTACACCTTC
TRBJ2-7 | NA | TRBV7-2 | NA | CASSFDKRSYEQYF | TGTGCCAGCAGCTTTGACAAGAGATCCTACGAGCAGTACTTC
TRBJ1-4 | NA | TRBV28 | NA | CASSLYGGGEKLFF | TGTGCCAGCAGTTTATACGGGGGTGGCGAAAAACTGTTTTTT
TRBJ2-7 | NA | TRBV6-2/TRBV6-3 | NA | CASVGRGESSYEQYF | TGTGCCAGCGTCGGGCGTGGGGAGAGCTCCTACGAGCAGTACTTC
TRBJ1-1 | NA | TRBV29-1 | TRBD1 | CSGSGTGRTEAFF | TGCAGCGGATCCGGGACAGGTCGCACTGAAGCTTTCTTT
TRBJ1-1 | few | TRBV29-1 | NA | CSVASRQGINTEAFF | TGCAGCGTTGCGTCCCGGCAGGGGATAAACACTGAAGCTTTCTTT
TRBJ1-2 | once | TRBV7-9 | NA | CASSLRGGIHYGYTF | TGTGCCAGCAGCTTACGGGGGGGCATCCACTATGGCTACACCTTC
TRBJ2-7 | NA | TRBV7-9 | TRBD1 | CASSQRRDSSYEQYF | TGTGCCAGCAGCCAGCGCCGGGACAGCTCCTACGAGCAGTACTTC
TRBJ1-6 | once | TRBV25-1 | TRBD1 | CASSEPGQVSPLHF | TGTGCCAGCAGTGAGCCGGGACAGGTCTCACCCCTCCACTTT
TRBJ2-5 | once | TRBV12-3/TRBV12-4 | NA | CASSPQGGLQETQYF | TGTGCCAGCAGTCCTCAGGGGGGCCTTCAAGAGACCCAGTACTTC
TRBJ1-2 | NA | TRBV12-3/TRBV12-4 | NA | CASSFGTEKVDGYTF | TGTGCCAGCAGTTTCGGGACGGAGAAGGTAGATGGCTACACCTTC
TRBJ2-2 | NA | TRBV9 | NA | CASSVEGRGTGELFF | TGTGCCAGCAGCGTAGAAGGCAGGGGTACCGGGGAGCTGTTTTTT
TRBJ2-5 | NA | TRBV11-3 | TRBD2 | CASSWTSGRETQYF | TGTGCCAGCAGCTGGACTAGCGGGAGAGAGACCCAGTACTTC
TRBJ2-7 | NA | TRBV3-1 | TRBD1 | CASTQNRGYEQYF | TGTGCCAGCACCCAAAACAGGGGCTACGAGCAGTACTTC
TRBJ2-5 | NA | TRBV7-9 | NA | CASSPRINQETQYF | TGTGCCAGCAGCCCCAGGATCAATCAAGAGACCCAGTACTTC
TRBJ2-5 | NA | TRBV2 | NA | CASSVLQETQYF | TGTGCCAGCAGTGTTTTACAAGAGACCCAGTACTTC
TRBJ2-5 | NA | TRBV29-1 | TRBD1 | CSVITGEETQYF | TGCAGCGTTATAACAGGGGAAGAGACCCAGTACTTC
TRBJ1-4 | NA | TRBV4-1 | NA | CASSQVQGANEKLFF | TGCGCCAGCAGCCAAGTACAGGGAGCTAATGAAAAACTGTTTTTT
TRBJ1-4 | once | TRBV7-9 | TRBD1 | CASSPRGREEKLFF | TGTGCCAGCAGCCCCAGGGGGCGCGAGGAAAAACTGTTTTTT
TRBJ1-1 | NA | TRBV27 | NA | CASRIQLNTEAFF | TGTGCCAGCAGAATCCAGTTGAACACTGAAGCTTTCTTT
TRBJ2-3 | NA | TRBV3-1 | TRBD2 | CASSRTRADTQYF | TGTGCCAGCAGTCGGACTAGGGCAGATACGCAGTATTTT
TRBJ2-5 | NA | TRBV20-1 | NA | CSALIPGGGGETQYF | TGCAGTGCTCTCATCCCCGGGGGCGGGGGAGAGACCCAGTACTTC
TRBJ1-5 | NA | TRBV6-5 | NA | CASSAGNGNQPQHF | TGTGCCAGCAGTGCCGGGAATGGCAATCAGCCCCAGCATTTT
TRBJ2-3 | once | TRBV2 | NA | CASSEAGRGAQYF | TGTGCCAGCAGTGAAGCGGGCCGCGGGGCGCAGTATTTT
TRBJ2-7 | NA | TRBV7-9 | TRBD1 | CASSPQGDEQYF | TGTGCCAGCAGTCCTCAGGGGGACGAGCAGTACTTC
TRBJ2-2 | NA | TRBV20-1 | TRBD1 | CSATTGPRELFF | TGCAGTGCCACGACAGGGCCCCGGGAGCTGTTTTTT
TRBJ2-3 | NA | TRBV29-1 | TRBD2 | CSVNGLAGGTDTQYF | TGCAGCGTAAACGGACTAGCGGGGGGCACAGATACGCAGTATTTT
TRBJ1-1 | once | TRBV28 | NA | CASSFFNYRDNTEVFF | TGTGCCAGCAGTTTCTTTAATTACAGGGACAACACTGAAGTTTTCTTT
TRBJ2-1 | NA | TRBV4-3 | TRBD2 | CASSQDRTSGKFF | TGCGCCAGCAGCCAAGACCGAACTAGCGGGAAGTTCTTC
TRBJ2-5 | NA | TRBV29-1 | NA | CSVAGAGGVGETQYF | TGCAGCGTTGCAGGGGCCGGAGGGGTTGGAGAGACCCAGTACTTC
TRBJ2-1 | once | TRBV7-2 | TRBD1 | CASRTGQGTYNEQFF | TGTGCCAGCAGAACGGGACAGGGGACCTACAATGAGCAGTTCTTC
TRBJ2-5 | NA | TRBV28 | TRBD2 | CASSLIPSGRAETQYF | TGTGCCAGCAGTTTAATCCCTAGCGGGAGGGCCGAGACCCAGTACTTC
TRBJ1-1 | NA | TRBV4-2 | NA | CASSQFRGSSTEAFF | TGTGCCAGCAGCCAATTCCGGGGATCTAGCACTGAAGCTTTCTTT
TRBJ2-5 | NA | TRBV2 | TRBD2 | CASRLAGSPQETQYF | TGTGCCAGCAGACTAGCGGGGTCCCCCCAAGAGACCCAGTACTTC
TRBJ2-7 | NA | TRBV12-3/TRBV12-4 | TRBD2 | CASSIPGLALEQYF | TGTGCCAGCAGTATTCCTGGACTAGCTCTCGAGCAGTACTTC
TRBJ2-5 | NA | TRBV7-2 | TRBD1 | CASSLVGTGAGETQYF | TGTGCCAGCAGCTTAGTTGGGACAGGGGCTGGGGAGACCCAGTACTTC
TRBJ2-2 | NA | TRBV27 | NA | CASSLSMTGNTGELFF | TGTGCCAGCAGTTTGTCGATGACAGGGAACACCGGGGAGCTGTTTTTT
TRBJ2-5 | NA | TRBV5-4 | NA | CASSPRGLQETQYF | TGTGCCAGCAGCCCGCGGGGACTCCAAGAGACCCAGTACTTC
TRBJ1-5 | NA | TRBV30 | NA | CAWSATQRPGEPQHF | TGTGCCTGGAGTGCTACCCAGAGGCCCGGGGAGCCCCAGCATTTT
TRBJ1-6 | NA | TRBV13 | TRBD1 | CASSTGQGASSPLHF | TGTGCCAGCAGCACCGGACAGGGGGCAAGTTCACCCCTCCACTTT
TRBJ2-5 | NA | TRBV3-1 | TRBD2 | CASSQPTSGSPETQYF | TGTGCCAGCAGCCAGCCGACTAGCGGGAGTCCGGAGACCCAGTACTTC
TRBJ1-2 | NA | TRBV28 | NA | CASSTLNNYGYTF | TGTGCCAGCAGTACGCTGAATAACTATGGCTACACCTTC
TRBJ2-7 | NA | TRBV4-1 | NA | CASSQSFLADEQYF | TGCGCCAGCAGCCAATCATTTCTAGCTGACGAGCAGTACTTC
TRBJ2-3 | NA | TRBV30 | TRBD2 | CAWSFGLAGGIDTQYF | TGTGCCTGGAGTTTCGGGCTAGCGGGGGGAATTGATACGCAGTATTTT
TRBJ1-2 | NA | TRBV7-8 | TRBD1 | CASSPSRGARVNYGYTF | TGTGCCAGCAGCCCCAGCAGGGGGGCGCGGGTTAACTATGGCTACACCTTC
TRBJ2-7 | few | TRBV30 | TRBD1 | CAWSGKGAPEQYF | TGTGCCTGGAGTGGTAAGGGGGCGCCCGAGCAGTACTTC
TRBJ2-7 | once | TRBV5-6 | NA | CASSLSQEQYF | TGTGCCAGCAGCTTATCGCAGGAGCAGTACTTC
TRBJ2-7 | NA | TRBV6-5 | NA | CASRNIPYEQYF | TGTGCCAGCAGGAATATCCCGTACGAGCAGTACTTC
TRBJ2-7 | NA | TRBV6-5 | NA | CASSYSILGEPYEQYF | TGTGCCAGCAGTTACTCGATCCTAGGGGAACCCTACGAGCAGTACTTC
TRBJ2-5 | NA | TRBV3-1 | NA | CASSLRQILQETQYF | TGTGCCAGCAGCCTCCGGCAGATACTTCAAGAGACCCAGTACTTC
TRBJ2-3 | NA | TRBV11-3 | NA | CASSLGASDTQYF | TGTGCCAGCAGCTTAGGGGCCTCGGATACGCAGTATTTT
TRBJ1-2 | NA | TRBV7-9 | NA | CASSRGEGHLYTF | TGTGCCAGCAGTAGGGGCGAGGGACACCTCTACACCTTC
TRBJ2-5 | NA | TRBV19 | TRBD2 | CASSGSGSLQETQYF | TGTGCCAGTAGTGGTAGCGGGAGCCTCCAAGAGACCCAGTACTTC
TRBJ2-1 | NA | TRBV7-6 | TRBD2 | CASSFPGGAGNEQFF | TGTGCCAGCAGCTTTCCCGGGGGGGCTGGGAATGAGCAGTTCTTC
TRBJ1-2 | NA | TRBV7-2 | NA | CASSLDVGGGQLNGYTF | TGTGCCAGCAGCTTAGACGTGGGGGGAGGACAGCTAAATGGCTACACCTTC